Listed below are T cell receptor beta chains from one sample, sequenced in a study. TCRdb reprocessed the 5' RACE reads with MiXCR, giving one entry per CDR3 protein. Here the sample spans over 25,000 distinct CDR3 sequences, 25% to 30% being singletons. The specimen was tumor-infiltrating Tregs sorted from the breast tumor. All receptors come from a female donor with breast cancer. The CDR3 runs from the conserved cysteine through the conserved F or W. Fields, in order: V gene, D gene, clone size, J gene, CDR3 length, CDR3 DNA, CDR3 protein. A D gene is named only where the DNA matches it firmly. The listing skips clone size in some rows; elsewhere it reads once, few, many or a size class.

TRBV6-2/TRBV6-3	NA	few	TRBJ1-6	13	TGTGCCAGCAGTTACTTTGGGAATTCACCCCTCCACTTT	CASSYFGNSPLHF
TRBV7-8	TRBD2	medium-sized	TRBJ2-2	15	TGTGCCAGCAGCCGGCGGGAGGGCCCCACCGGGGAGCTGTTTTTT	CASSRREGPTGELFF
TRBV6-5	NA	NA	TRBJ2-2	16	TGTGCCAGCAGTTACAGGCGGGGACTGGTCCCCGAAGAGCTGTTTTTT	CASSYRRGLVPEELFF
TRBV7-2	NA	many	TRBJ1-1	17	TGTGCCAGCAGCTCCCGGGGCGACAGAGCCCTGAACACTGAAGCTTTCTTT	CASSSRGDRALNTEAFF
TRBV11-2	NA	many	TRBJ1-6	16	TGTGCCAGCAGCCGTGGACAGAGCTCCTATAATTCACCCCTCCACTTT	CASSRGQSSYNSPLHF
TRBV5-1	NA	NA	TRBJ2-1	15	TGCGCCAGCAGCCTTCAAAAGGGTGGGGCAATAATGCAGTTCTTC	CASSLQKGGAIMQFF
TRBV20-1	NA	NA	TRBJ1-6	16	TGCAGTGCTAGAGAAGGAGGGAGCTCCTATAATTCACCCCTCCACTTT	CSAREGGSSYNSPLHF
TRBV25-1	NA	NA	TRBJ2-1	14	TGTGCCACCACGACTGAAAATCCTTTCAATGAGCAGTTCTTC	CATTTENPFNEQFF
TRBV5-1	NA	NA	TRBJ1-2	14	TGCGCCAGCAGCGGCGGCCACCAGTGGTATGGCTACACCTTC	CASSGGHQWYGYTF
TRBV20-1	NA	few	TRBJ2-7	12	TGCAGTGCCGAGGGGAGCTCCTACGAGCAGTACTTC	CSAEGSSYEQYF
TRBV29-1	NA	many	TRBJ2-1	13	TGCAGCGCCAGGGGTAGCTCCTACAATGAGCAGTTCTTC	CSARGSSYNEQFF
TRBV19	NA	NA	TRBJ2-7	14	TGTGCCAGTAGATGGGGCGGGGACTCCTACGAGCAGTACTTC	CASRWGGDSYEQYF
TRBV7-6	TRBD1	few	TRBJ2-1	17	TGTGCCAGCAGCCCCCGGATGGGGGGACAGGGTATCAATGAGCAGTTCTTC	CASSPRMGGQGINEQFF
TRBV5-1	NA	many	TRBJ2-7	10	TGCGCCAGCAGCCTTTACGAGCAGTACTTC	CASSLYEQYF
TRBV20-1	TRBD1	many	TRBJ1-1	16	TGCAGTGTTATGGAGGCGGGGACAGGGGCGAACACTGAAGCTTTCTTT	CSVMEAGTGANTEAFF
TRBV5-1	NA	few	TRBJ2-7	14	TGCGCCAGCAGGGTTGACAGCAGTCCCTACGAGCAGTACTTC	CASRVDSSPYEQYF
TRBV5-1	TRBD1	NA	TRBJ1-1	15	TGCGCCAGCAGCAACACAGGGGGCGAGGGCACTGAAGCTTTCTTT	CASSNTGGEGTEAFF
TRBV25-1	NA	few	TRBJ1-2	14	TGTGCCAGCAGTGAATGGGGGGGTAACTATGGCTACACCTTC	CASSEWGGNYGYTF
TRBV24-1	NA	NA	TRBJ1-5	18	TGTGCCACCAGTGATGCCCCTTCGGGTGCCGTAGGCAATCAGCCCCAGCAGTTT	CATSDAPSGAVGNQPQQF
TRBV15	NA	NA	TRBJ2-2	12	TGTGCCACCAGCTACGGGGCCGGGGAGCTGTTTTTT	CATSYGAGELFF
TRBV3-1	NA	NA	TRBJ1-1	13	TGTGCCAGCAGGCTCCGGGGGGACACTGAAGCTTTCTTT	CASRLRGDTEAFF
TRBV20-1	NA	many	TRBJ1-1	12	TGCAGTGCTCTAGGGGGGGAAACTGAAGCTTTCTTT	CSALGGETEAFF
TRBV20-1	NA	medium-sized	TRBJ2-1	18	TGCAGTGCCAAGAAAACCCGGAGCGCCACTAGCTCCTACAATGAGCAGTTCTTC	CSAKKTRSATSSYNEQFF
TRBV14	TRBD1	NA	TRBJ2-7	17	TGTGCCAGCAGCCCTTTCGGGTGGGACAGGGCTACCTACGAGCAGTACTTC	CASSPFGWDRATYEQYF
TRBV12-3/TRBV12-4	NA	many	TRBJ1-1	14	TGTGCCAGCAGTTGGGGTCGGTTGGACACTGAAGCTTTCTTT	CASSWGRLDTEAFF
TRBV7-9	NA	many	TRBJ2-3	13	TGTGCCAGCAGCTTAGGGGGCGCAGATACGCAGTATTTT	CASSLGGADTQYF
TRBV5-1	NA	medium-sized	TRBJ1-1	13	TGCGCCAGCAGCTTGGCGTCGGCCACTGAAGCTTTCTTT	CASSLASATEAFF
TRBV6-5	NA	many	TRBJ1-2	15	TGTGCCAGCAGCTCGGACGGAAGTTCTGGCTATGGCTACACCTTC	CASSSDGSSGYGYTF
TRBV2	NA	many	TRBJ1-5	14	TGTGCCAGCAGCGAAGGGCGGTACAATCAGCCCCAGCATTTT	CASSEGRYNQPQHF
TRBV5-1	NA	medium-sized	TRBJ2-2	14	TGCGCCAGCAGATACGACGGTAACACCGGGGAGCTGTTTTTT	CASRYDGNTGELFF
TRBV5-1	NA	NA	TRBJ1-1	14	TGCGCCAGCAGCTTGGCCCCGGGGGGCACTGAAGCTTTCTTT	CASSLAPGGTEAFF
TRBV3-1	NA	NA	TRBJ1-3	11	TGTGCCAGCAGCCGCAAGGGCACCATATATTTT	CASSRKGTIYF
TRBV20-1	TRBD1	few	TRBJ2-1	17	TGCAGTGCTAGACCCTACCCGGGACAGGGCCCCTACAATGAGCAGTTCTTC	CSARPYPGQGPYNEQFF
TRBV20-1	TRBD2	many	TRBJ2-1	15	TGCAGTGCCCACCCACCGGGAGGGCCTGCTTATGAGCAGTTCTTC	CSAHPPGGPAYEQFF
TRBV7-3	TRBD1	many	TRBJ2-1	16	TGTGCCAGCAGCTTGACCCGGGACAGGGGTTCGAATGAGCAGTTCTTC	CASSLTRDRGSNEQFF
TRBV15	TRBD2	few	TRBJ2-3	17	TGTGCCACCAGCAGAGTGGATCAGGGCCCAGCGGGGGATACGCAGTATTTT	CATSRVDQGPAGDTQYF
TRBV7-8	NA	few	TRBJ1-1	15	TGTGCCAGCAGCTTAAGGGGCTTCATCGGGACTGAAGCTTTCTTT	CASSLRGFIGTEAFF